This is a list of T cell receptor beta chains from one sample in a study of blood T cell repertoires in COVID-19. Here immunoSEQ multiplex PCR was the method, and the copy in TCRdb shows in-frame clones only, minus some. Found here are 140,000 or so clones, 88% of them singletons; the top ten hold 2.5% to 3%. What was sequenced was peripheral blood. The receptor set was obtained from a human donor with COVID-19, enrolled during active disease. The donor label of this sample is uncertain. Each CDR3 is given without its conserved first and last residue. Each record gives: J gene, V gene, CDR3 protein.

>TRBJ1-2|TRBV6-1
ASSEVIGYT
>TRBJ1-2|TRBV5-6
ASSPGDYGYT
>TRBJ2-1|TRBV5-6
ASSFAYNEQF
>TRBJ1-3|TRBV25-1
ASSPGTGSSGNTIY
>TRBJ2-3|TRBV4-1
ASSQEPAGAVADTQY
>TRBJ2-3|TRBV9
ASSATSGFTDTQY
>TRBJ2-7|TRBV7-2
ASSGGFSGSLREQY
>TRBJ1-1|TRBV29-1
SVGLYTYTEAF
>TRBJ2-5|TRBV5-1
ASSFSGGPQYQETQY
>TRBJ1-5|TRBV2
ASSGLSLQSNQPQH
>TRBJ1-1|TRBV9
ASSSLQGINTEAF
>TRBJ2-7|TRBV6-6
ASSYSRVRDSYEQY
>TRBJ2-1|TRBV25-1
ASSESRQGTFDKQF
>TRBJ2-1|TRBV9
ASSTTGVRFDEQF
>TRBJ1-2|TRBV7-9
ASSQMVGGYGYT
>TRBJ1-5|TRBV19
ASSGGGLSQH
>TRBJ1-1|TRBV3-1/TRBV3-2
ASSQEGTANTEAF
>TRBJ1-1|TRBV11-2
ASSLGVGQLNTEAF
>TRBJ1-6|TRBV7-9
ASSSGGGPANSPLH
>TRBJ1-3|TRBV3-1/TRBV3-2
ASSQDLASNTIY
>TRBJ2-7|TRBV18
ASSPALGTTPYEQY
>TRBJ2-2|TRBV14
ASSLLRQGNTGELF
>TRBJ2-3|TRBV6-5
ASSLGLAITDTQY
>TRBJ1-1|TRBV4-2
ASSQDPGQENTEAF
>TRBJ2-4|TRBV27
ASSSPRLRLAGVIRAKNIQY
>TRBJ2-7|TRBV3-1/TRBV3-2
ASSQVGGAREQY
>TRBJ1-2|TRBV2
ASRLDNGQINYGYT
>TRBJ2-7|TRBV6-5
ASIGTSSDYEQY
>TRBJ1-1|TRBV23-1
ASSQGPQGTVTEAF
>TRBJ2-3|TRBV6-2/TRBV6-3
ASSSIRRGTDTQY
>TRBJ1-4|TRBV6-5
ASSTGSNSKLF
>TRBJ1-1|TRBV6-5
ATTGTVNTEAF
>TRBJ2-1|TRBV9
ASSVADGDRGTGSNEQF
>TRBJ1-2|TRBV24-1
ATSDLQGRVYT
>TRBJ1-1|TRBV6-5
ASSYSVDREAF
>TRBJ2-5|TRBV10-1
ARRETQY
>TRBJ2-7|TRBV28
ASSLGQNYEQY
>TRBJ1-6|TRBV11-2
ASTRGGRQAYNSPLH
>TRBJ2-7|TRBV11-2
ASSSLSAYEQY
>TRBJ1-1|TRBV7-9
ASSLVQGGAF
>TRBJ1-1|TRBV7-6
ASLQVEGREAF
>TRBJ2-3|TRBV28
ASSLGEGDTQY
>TRBJ2-4|TRBV11-3
ASSLGAADQNIQY
>TRBJ2-1|TRBV18
ASSRNGGAYNEQF
>TRBJ1-3|TRBV21-1
ASVSGGQGNSGNTIY
>TRBJ2-7|TRBV3-1/TRBV3-2
ASSQTGGRRYEQY
>TRBJ2-7|TRBV11-2
ASSPEVRGYEQY
>TRBJ1-5|TRBV20-1
SASWESNQPQH
>TRBJ1-2|TRBV12-5
ASGQTGGYEYYGYT
>TRBJ2-2|TRBV5-1
ASSRGAGDTGELF
>TRBJ1-4|TRBV24-1
ATPTGRSQREKLF
>TRBJ2-7|TRBV29-1
SVALTRDSTYEQY
>TRBJ2-2|TRBV11-2
ASSLLTSGNTGELF
>TRBJ1-5|TRBV19
ASSFQGGNQPQH
>TRBJ2-7|TRBV28
ASSRLFGGQSYEQY